Below, one T cell receptor (beta chain) is given with its context. Assay used: immunoSEQ multiplex PCR; TCRdb lists only in-frame clones, some missing. The repertoire consists of about 220,000 clones, with 82% occurring once and the leading ten covering about 3.7%. This sample is drawn from a study of blood T cell repertoires in COVID-19. From germline, CDR1 is SEHNR and CDR2 FQNEAQ (reference sequence). The CDR3 spans 15 residues. With 5 bases clipped from V and 7 bases from J, the junction kept 13 bases outside the gene matches. Clinical history as reported by participants underpinned cohort assignment. Each recovered donor of Cohort 3 presented with two negative PCRs, clearance, or symptom resolution.

The chain links TRBV7-9 to TRBJ2-7, with 8 bases identical to TRBD1. Sequenced input: PBMCs or T cells enriched from blood (not recorded which). This TCR was sampled from a woman aged 60-75 years who had recovered from COVID-19. The CDR3 DNA reads TGTGCCAGCAGCCGGAGACAGGGGATCCCGGGGGAGCAGTACTTC. This translates into CASSRRQGIPGEQYF.